This T cell receptor (beta chain) stems from a study of cytomegalovirus exposure and HLA in healthy donors. Study-level information: The same platform as the approximately 670 first-cohort repertoires was used for the 90 to 150 validation repertoires, a later analysis reported. Study results and limitations: With high specificity and sensitivity, the classifier reportedly diagnosed cytomegalovirus status. The finding came from a later analysis; first-cohort TCR clusters tended to co-occur in the 90 to 150 validation repertoires. Most TCR sequences were seen very rarely across donors, but some public TCRs occurred in many.

The CDR3 has 16 amino acids. CDR1 is SGHNT and CDR2 is YYREEE in the germline V gene (reference sequence). J was trimmed by 10 bases and V by 4 bases; bases with no gene match: 16. A word on this clone: Its target is not known.

Repertoires were generated with immunoSEQ multiplex PCR, while TCRdb's copy carries only in-frame clones and drops some. Among some 340,000 clones listed, roughly 87% were seen once. V usage is TRBV5-4 and J usage is TRBJ1-2; 10 bases map to TRBD1. This sequence was found in a woman aged 25 to 39 in good health and CMV-seropositive. Material for sequencing was PBMCs. CDR3 residues: CASSPRTGGLRDDYTF. CDR3 nucleotides: TGTGCCAGCAGCCCGCGGACAGGGGGTCTTAGGGATGACTACACCTTC.